These 4 T cell receptor beta chains share one sample of origin, sequenced in a study of Tregs in tolerant kidney transplant recipients (dated by TCRdb to between 2019 and 2020). The library was generated by the immunoSEQ multiplex PCR assay. What TCRdb holds here is the immuneACCESS table cut down to in-frame rearrangements. Part of the clones is not present; checked against another copy, under half of the missing clones reflect an unresolved V gene, and the others are unexplained. Within this sample are roughly 68,000 clones, with roughly 84% of them counted one time only. The ten largest clones capture about 4% of the sample. Sequences were obtained from CD4+ T cells from blood. The receptors originated from a human donor in good health.

The V call is TRBV5-5, the J call TRBJ2-6; 7 nucleotides agree with TRBD1. The CDR3 extends over 18 amino acids. Germline V gene sequence: CDR1 SGHKS, CDR2 YYEKEE (reference sequence). V lost 9 bases and J lost 4; bases outside the gene matches: 19. CDR3 bases: TGTGCCACCCAGTACTCGGGACAGATACTTTGGGGGGCCAACGTCCTGACTTTC. Amino acids: CATQYSGQILWGANVLTF. The full variable domain, completed using reference TRBV5-5 and TRBJ2-6, is DAGVTQSPTHLIKTRGQQVTLRCSPISGHKSVSWYQQVLGQGPQFIFQYYEKEERGRGNFPDRFSARQFPNYSSELNVNALLLGDSALYLCATQYSGQILWGANVLTFGAGSRLTVL.

V gene TRBV5-8 combines with J gene TRBJ2-5; 10 positions match TRBD2. The CDR3 totals 16 residues. J was trimmed by 8 bases and V by 0 bases; bases with no gene match: 10. Germline CDR1 SGHTS, CDR2 YDEGEE. CDR3 protein: CASSLGVAGGRDTQYF. Written as DNA, the CDR3 is TGTGCCAGCAGCTTGGGGGTAGCGGGGGGCCGGGATACCCAGTACTTC.

This chain links TRBV5-1 with TRBJ1-2; TRBD1 matches at 7 bases. V dropped 0 bases and J dropped 3; count of bases not matched to a gene: 14. Germline-derived CDR1 and CDR2 are SGHRS and YFSETQ. CDR3 size: 18 residues. CDR3 bases: TGCGCCAGCAGCTTGGGACCGATCTCCAAGACAGGGTACTATGGCTACACCTTC. It yields the protein CASSLGPISKTGYYGYTF. Drawing the rest from reference TRBV5-1 and TRBJ1-2, the complete variable domain is KAGVTQTPRYLIKTRGQQVTLSCSPISGHRSVSWYQQTPGQGLQFLFEYFSETQRNKGNFPGRFSGRQFSNSRSEMNVSTLELGDSALYLCASSLGPISKTGYYGYTFGSGTRLTVV.

The chain has TRBV4-1 and TRBJ2-5; 13 bases line up with TRBD2. The CDR3 length is 16 residues. Per the germline V gene, CDR1 is MGHRA and CDR2 is YSYEKL. With 4 bases clipped from V and 5 bases from J, the junction kept 7 bases outside the gene matches. This CDR3 reads CASSLSGTSGTETQYF. The CDR3 coding sequence is TGCGCCAGCAGCCTCTCCGGGACTAGCGGGACGGAGACCCAGTACTTC.